The source of this T cell receptor (beta chain) is a study of blood T cell repertoires in COVID-19. About the study: Donors in the United States, Italy and Spain gave samples during acute or convalescent COVID-19. T cells, B-cell-depleted T cells, or PBMCs supplied cDNA or gDNA.

In the original processing: Nucleated cell number was recorded as an estimate derived from reference gene primer amplification. TCRdb's table, derived via immunoSEQ multiplex PCR, lists solely in-frame clones and lacks some. For V, J and clone size, that table is used; D and trimming come from the DNA. The repertoire holds about 59,000 clones, roughly 85% seen once, with around 3.2% in the top ten. V shed 5 bases, J shed 0 bases, and the junction held 7 bases outside the gene matches. The CDR3 consists of 15 residues. Germline values: CDR1 ENHRY, CDR2 SYGVKD. The TCR originated in a man between 60 and 70 years old with acute or convalescent COVID-19. This chain connects TRBV10-3 to TRBJ2-7; 7 positions match TRBD1. The sequencing sample was made of peripheral blood. The CDR3 bases are TGTGCCATCAGTAACCCGACAGGGAGCTCCTACGAGCAGTACTTC. Its protein is CAISNPTGSSYEQYF.